This TCR beta chain was recorded in a study of control samples from healthy donors and cancer patients. This clone was found a few times. Method: immunoSEQ multiplex PCR; TCRdb's copy keeps in-frame clones and lacks some. In the table there are 130,000 to 150,000 clones, around 92% of which are singletons. The CDR3 sequence is 17 residues long. Germline CDR1 and CDR2: MGHRA and YSYEKL. With 3 bases clipped from V and 2 bases from J, the junction kept 11 bases outside the gene matches. The TCR comes from a man younger than 45 in good health. The chain combines TRBV4-1 with TRBJ2-7, with TRBD1 matching over 9 bases. The material sequenced was blood. The CDR3 loop is CASSHPETGQGTYEQYF. As DNA, the CDR3 is TGCGCCAGCAGCCATCCAGAAACGGGACAGGGAACCTACGAGCAGTACTTC.